The sequence of this TCR beta chain was determined in a study of cytomegalovirus exposure and HLA in healthy donors. Across the whole study: The same platform was used for the 120 validation repertoires and the roughly 680 first-cohort repertoires, a later analysis reported. Study-wide findings and caveats: The classifier reportedly diagnosed cytomegalovirus status with high specificity and sensitivity. The study put some 160 TCR beta chains on its list as cytomegalovirus-associated.

Worth noting for this clone: Its antigen remains unknown.

Produced via immunoSEQ multiplex PCR; TCRdb's table is partial and in-frame only. The sample has 200,000 to 250,000 clones, over 75% seen once. The CDR3 has 14 amino acids. CDR1 and CDR2 (germline): MGHDK, SYGVNS. The V end was cut by 4 bases, the J end by 3 bases, with 13 bases between. The specimen was PBMCs. The J gene is TRBJ2-7, the V gene TRBV25-1; TRBD1 might be the D (6 bases). This receptor was identified in a woman under 30 in good health and CMV-seropositive. The CDR3 loop reads CASSVSGHLYEQYF. The CDR3 DNA sequence: TGTGCCAGCAGTGTATCGGGACACCTCTACGAGCAGTACTTC.